A few counts support the clone carrying this TCR beta chain. In the authors' methods: Reference gene primer amplification in the assay estimated nucleated cell counts. Here immunoSEQ multiplex PCR was the method, and the copy in TCRdb shows in-frame clones only, minus some. The V and J calls and clone size were taken over from that table, and D and trimming were inferred from the DNA. The table has over 300,000 clones, almost 85% seen once. The data were taken from a study of blood T cell repertoires in COVID-19. On the study more broadly: Samples of COVID-19 (acute and convalescent) were obtained from the United States, Italy and Spain.

The TCR originated in a human donor in a cohort sampled during active COVID-19. Sequences were obtained from peripheral blood.

CDR3 residues: CASSSKGGTEAFF. In nucleotides, the CDR3 is TGTGCCAGCAGCTCAAAGGGAGGCACTGAAGCTTTCTTT. J is TRBJ1-1 and V is TRBV5-5, with D unresolved. This CDR3 spans 13 amino acids. The ends were cut back, 3 bases at V and 4 bases at J, with 10 bases in the middle. CDR1 and CDR2 (germline): SGHKS, YYEKEE (reference sequence).